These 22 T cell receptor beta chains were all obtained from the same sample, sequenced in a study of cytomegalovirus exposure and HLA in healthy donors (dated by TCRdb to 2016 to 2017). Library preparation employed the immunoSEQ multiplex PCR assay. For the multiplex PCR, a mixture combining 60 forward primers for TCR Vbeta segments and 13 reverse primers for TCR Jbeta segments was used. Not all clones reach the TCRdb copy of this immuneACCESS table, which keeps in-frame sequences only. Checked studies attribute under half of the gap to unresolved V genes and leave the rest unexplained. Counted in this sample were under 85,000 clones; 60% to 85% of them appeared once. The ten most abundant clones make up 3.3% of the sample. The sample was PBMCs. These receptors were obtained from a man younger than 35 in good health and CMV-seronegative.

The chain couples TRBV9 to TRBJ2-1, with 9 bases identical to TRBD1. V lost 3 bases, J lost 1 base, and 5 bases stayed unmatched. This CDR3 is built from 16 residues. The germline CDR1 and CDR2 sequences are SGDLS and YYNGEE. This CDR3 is CASSETGGLSYNEQFF. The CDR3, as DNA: TGTGCCAGCAGCGAAACAGGGGGCCTTTCCTACAATGAGCAGTTCTTC.

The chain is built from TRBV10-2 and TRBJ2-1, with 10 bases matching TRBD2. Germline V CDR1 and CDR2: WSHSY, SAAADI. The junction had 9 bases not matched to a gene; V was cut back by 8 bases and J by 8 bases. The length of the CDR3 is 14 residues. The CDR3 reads CASVRLAGGDEQFF. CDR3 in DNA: TGCGCCAGCGTACGACTAGCGGGTGGCGATGAGCAGTTCTTC.

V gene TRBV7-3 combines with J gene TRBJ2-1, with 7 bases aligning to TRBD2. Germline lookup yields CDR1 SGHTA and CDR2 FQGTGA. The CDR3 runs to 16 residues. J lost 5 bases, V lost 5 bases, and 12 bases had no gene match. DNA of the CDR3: TGTGCCAGCAGCCGCCTTGTGGCGGGGGATGACAATGAGCAGTTCTTC. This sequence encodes CASSRLVAGDDNEQFF.

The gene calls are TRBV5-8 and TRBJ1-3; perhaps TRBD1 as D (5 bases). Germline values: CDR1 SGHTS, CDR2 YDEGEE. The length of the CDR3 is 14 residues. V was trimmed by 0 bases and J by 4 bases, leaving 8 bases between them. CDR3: CASSLVSGGNTIYF. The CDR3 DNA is TGTGCCAGCAGCTTGGTCTCAGGGGGAAACACCATATATTTT.

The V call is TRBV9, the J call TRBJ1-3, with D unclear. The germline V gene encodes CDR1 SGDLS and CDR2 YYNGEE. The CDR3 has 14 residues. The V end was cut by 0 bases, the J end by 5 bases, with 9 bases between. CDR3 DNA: TGTGCCAGCAGCGTAGCGGGAGGGCGAAACACCATATATTTT. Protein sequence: CASSVAGGRNTIYF.

CDR3 region: CASSIGTGSLLSPLHF. The CDR3 nucleotides are TGTGCCAGTAGTATCGGGACAGGGAGTCTTCTTTCACCCCTCCACTTT. This sequence joins TRBV19 and TRBJ1-6, with 9 positions matching TRBD1. CDR3 size: 16 residues. From germline, CDR1 is LNHDA and CDR2 SQIVND (reference sequence). J lost 9 bases, V lost 3 bases, and 9 bases had no gene match.

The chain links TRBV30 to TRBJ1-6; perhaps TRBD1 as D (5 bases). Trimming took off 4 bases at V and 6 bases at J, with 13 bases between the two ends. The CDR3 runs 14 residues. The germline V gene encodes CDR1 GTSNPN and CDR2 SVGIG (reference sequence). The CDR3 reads CAWKPRGGNSPLHF. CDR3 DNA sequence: TGTGCCTGGAAACCCCGGGGGGGTAATTCACCCCTCCACTTT.

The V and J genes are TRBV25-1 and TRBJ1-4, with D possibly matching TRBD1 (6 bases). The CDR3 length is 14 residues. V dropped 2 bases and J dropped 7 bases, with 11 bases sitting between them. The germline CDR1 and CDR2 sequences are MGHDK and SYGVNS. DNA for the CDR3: TGTGCCAGCAGTGAAACTGGGACACCTGAAAAACTGTTTTTT. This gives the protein CASSETGTPEKLFF.

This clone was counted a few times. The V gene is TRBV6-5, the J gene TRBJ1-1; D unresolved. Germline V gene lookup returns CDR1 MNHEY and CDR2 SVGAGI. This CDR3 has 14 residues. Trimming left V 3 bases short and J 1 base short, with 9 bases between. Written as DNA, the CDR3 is TGTGCCAGCAGTTATGGAGGAGCGAACACTGAAGCTTTCTTT. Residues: CASSYGGANTEAFF.

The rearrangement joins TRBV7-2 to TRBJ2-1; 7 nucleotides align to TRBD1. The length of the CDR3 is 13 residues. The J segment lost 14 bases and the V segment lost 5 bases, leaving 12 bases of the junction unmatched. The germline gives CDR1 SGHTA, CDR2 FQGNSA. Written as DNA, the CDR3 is TGTGCCAGCAGCCCGGGGACAGTCCAAAGCAAGTTCTTC. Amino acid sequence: CASSPGTVQSKFF.

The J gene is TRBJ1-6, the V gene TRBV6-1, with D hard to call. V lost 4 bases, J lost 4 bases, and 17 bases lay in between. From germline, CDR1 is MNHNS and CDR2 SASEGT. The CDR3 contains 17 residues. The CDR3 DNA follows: TGTGCCAGCAGTGTACTATCCGAGGCAGCATATAATTCACCCCTCCACTTT. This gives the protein CASSVLSEAAYNSPLHF.

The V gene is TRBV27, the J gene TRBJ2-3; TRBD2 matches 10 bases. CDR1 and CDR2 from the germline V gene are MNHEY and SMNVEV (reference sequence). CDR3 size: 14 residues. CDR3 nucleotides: TGTGCGGCGTCACTAGCGGGGCGCACAGATACGCAGTATTTT. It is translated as CAASLAGRTDTQYF.

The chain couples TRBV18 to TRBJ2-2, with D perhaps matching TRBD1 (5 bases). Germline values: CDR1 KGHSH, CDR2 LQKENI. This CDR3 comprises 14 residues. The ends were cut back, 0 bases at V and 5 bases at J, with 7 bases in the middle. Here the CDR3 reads CASSPPQGTGELFF. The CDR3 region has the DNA TGTGCCAGCTCACCACCGCAGGGTACCGGGGAGCTGTTTTTT.

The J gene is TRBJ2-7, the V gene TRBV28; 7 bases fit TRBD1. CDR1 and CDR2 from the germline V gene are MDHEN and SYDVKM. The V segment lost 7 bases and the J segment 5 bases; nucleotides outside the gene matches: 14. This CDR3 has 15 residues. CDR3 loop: CASTRPLTGSNEQYF. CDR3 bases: TGTGCCAGCACCCGACCGCTGACAGGGAGTAACGAGCAGTACTTC. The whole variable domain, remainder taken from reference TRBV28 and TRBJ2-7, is DVKVTQSSRYLVKRTGEKVFLECVQDMDHENMFWYRQDPGLGLRLIYFSYDVKMKEKGDIPEGYSVSREKKERFSLILESASTNQTSMYLCASTRPLTGSNEQYFGPGTRLTVT.

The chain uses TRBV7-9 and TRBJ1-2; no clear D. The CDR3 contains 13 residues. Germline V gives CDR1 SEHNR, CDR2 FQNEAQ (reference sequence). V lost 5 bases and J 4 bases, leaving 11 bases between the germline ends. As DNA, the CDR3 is TGTGCCAGCAGCGCCTCAGGTGCCTATGGCTACACCTTC. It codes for CASSASGAYGYTF.

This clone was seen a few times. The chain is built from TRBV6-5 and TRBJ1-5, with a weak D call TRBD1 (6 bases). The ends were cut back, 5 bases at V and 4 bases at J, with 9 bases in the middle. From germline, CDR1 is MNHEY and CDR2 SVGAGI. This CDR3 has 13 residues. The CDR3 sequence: CASSADRNQPQHF. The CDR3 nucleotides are TGTGCCAGCAGTGCGGACAGAAATCAGCCCCAGCATTTT.

DNA of the CDR3: TGTGCCAGCAGTGCACTCACTGAAGCTTTCTTT. The encoded protein is CASSALTEAFF. The chain is built from TRBV25-1 and TRBJ1-1; D not resolved. Germline CDR1 is MGHDK and CDR2 is SYGVNS. V lost 4 bases to trimming and J lost 4 bases, with 4 bases between them. This CDR3 has 11 residues.

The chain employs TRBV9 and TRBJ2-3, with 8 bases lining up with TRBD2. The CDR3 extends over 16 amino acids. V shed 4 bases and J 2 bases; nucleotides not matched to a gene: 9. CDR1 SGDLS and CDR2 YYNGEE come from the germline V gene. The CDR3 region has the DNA TGTGCCAGCAGCTACGAAGCGGGGGCCCACACAGATACGCAGTATTTT. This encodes CASSYEAGAHTDTQYF.

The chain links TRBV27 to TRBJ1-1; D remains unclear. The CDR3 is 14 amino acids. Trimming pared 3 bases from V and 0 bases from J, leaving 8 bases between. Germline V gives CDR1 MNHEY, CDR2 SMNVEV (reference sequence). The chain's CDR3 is CASSFLSLNTEAFF. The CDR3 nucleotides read TGTGCCAGCAGTTTTTTAAGCCTGAACACTGAAGCTTTCTTT.

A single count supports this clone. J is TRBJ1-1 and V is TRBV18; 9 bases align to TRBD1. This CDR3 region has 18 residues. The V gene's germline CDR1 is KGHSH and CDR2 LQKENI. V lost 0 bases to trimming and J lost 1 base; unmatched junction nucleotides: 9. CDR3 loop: CASSPPTGGELTNTEAFF. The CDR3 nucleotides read TGTGCCAGCTCACCACCTACAGGGGGCGAGTTAACGAACACTGAAGCTTTCTTT. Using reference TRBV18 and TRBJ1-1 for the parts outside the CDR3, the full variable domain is NAGVMQNPRHLVRRRGQEARLRCSPMKGHSHVYWYRQLPEEGLKFMVYLQKENIIDESGMPKERFSAEFPKEGPSILRIQQVVRGDSAAYFCASSPPTGGELTNTEAFFGQGTRLTVV.

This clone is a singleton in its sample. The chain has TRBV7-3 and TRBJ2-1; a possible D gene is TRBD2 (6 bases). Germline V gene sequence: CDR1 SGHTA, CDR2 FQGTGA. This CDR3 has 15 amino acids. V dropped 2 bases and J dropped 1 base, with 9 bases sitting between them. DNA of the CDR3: TGTGCCAGCAGCTTACGGGGAGGATCCTACAATGAGCAGTTCTTC. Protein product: CASSLRGGSYNEQFF.

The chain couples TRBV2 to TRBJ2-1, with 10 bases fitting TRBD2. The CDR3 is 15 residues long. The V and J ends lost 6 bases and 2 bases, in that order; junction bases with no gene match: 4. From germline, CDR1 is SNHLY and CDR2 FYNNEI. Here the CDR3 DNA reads TGTGCCAGCAGAAGCGGGGGGGGCCCCTACAATGAGCAGTTCTTC. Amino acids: CASRSGGGPYNEQFF.